The 31 T cell receptor beta chains listed next were all sequenced from one sample in a study of blood T cell repertoires in COVID-19. Produced via immunoSEQ multiplex PCR; TCRdb's table is partial and in-frame only. The sample yields around 170,000 clones, 80% to 85% seen once. What was sequenced was PBMCs or T cells enriched from blood (not recorded which). The receptors were gathered from a woman aged 45-60 years who had recovered from COVID-19.

The chain uses TRBV7-2 and TRBJ1-1; tentatively, D is TRBD1 (6 bases). The V gene's germline CDR1 is SGHTA and CDR2 FQGNSA. V lost 5 bases and J lost 3, with 10 bases in between. This CDR3 has 13 residues. The CDR3 DNA reads as TGTGCCAGCAGCAGGCCAGGGGACACTGAAGCTTTCTTT. Amino acids: CASSRPGDTEAFF.

This clone was detected once. The J gene is TRBJ1-6, the V gene TRBV28; TRBD1 matches at 9 bases. The junction had 8 bases not matched to a gene; V was cut back by 7 bases and J by 10 bases. The CDR3 is made up of 14 amino acids. From germline, CDR1 is MDHEN and CDR2 SYDVKM. CDR3 DNA sequence: TGTGCCAGCAAACTACAGGGGGCGCCCTCACCCCTCCACTTT. It is translated as CASKLQGAPSPLHF.

This clone occurred once. The rearrangement links TRBV6-2 or TRBV6-3 to TRBJ1-3; D gene ambiguous. Trimming shortened V by 2 bases and J by 16 bases, and 12 bases separated the two germline ends. This CDR3 has 11 residues. CDR1 and CDR2 (germline): MNHEY, SVGEGT. CDR3 nucleotides: TGTGCCAGCAGTTACCCGGACTCTGCGTATTTT. Amino acids: CASSYPDSAYF.

This chain links TRBV12-1 with TRBJ2-1; whether TRBD1, the table's D call, matches the DNA was not checked. TRBV12-1 is recorded as a pseudogene. CDR3 size: 14 residues. The CDR3 here is CAGHSTASYNEQFF. The CDR3, as DNA: TGTGCCGGACACTCGACAGCATCCTACAATGAGCAGTTCTTC.

J is TRBJ1-1 and V is TRBV29-1; tentative D call: TRBD1 (5 bases). V shed 6 bases and J shed 5 bases, with 13 bases lying between them. The length of the CDR3 is 12 residues. Germline V CDR1 and CDR2: SQVTM, ANQGSEA. This chain's CDR3 is CSVAGRITEAFF. The CDR3 nucleotides read TGCAGCGTCGCAGGGAGGATAACTGAAGCTTTCTTT.

The V call is TRBV28, the J call TRBJ2-7, with D possibly TRBD2 on 5 matching bases. Trimming took off 1 base at V and 2 bases at J, with 9 bases between the two ends. Germline-derived CDR1 and CDR2 are MDHEN and SYDVKM. The CDR3 runs to 14 residues. The CDR3 sequence: CASSLFRGAYEQYF. CDR3 DNA sequence: TGTGCCAGCAGTTTATTCCGGGGAGCCTACGAGCAGTACTTC.

The chain has TRBV5-1 and TRBJ2-3, with 8 bases aligning to TRBD2. The CDR3 length is 15 residues. In germline, CDR1 is SGHRS, CDR2 YFSETQ. With 2 bases clipped from V and 0 bases from J, the junction kept 2 bases outside the gene matches. The DNA of the CDR3 is TGCGCCAGCAGCTTTGTAGCGGGGAGCACAGATACGCAGTATTTT. Translation gives CASSFVAGSTDTQYF.

This chain links TRBV5-1 with TRBJ2-5; TRBD1 might be the D (5 bases). The germline V and J ends were trimmed by 7 bases and 5 bases, with 15 bases remaining between them. This CDR3 comprises 13 residues. Germline loops: CDR1 SGHRS, CDR2 YFSETQ. Here the CDR3 reads CASDTGLGETQYF. The CDR3 DNA reads as TGCGCCAGCGATACAGGTCTCGGGGAGACCCAGTACTTC.

The rearrangement uses TRBV7-9 and TRBJ1-1, with 9 bases aligning to TRBD1. The CDR3 is 15 residues long. After removal of 7 bases from V and 4 bases from J, the junction contained 10 bases not matched to a gene. Per the germline V gene, CDR1 is SEHNR and CDR2 is FQNEAQ (reference sequence). The CDR3 region is CASNSAGQGSTEAFF. As DNA, the CDR3 is TGTGCCAGCAACTCCGCGGGACAGGGTTCCACTGAAGCTTTCTTT. The whole variable domain, filled in from reference TRBV7-9 and TRBJ1-1, reads DTGVSQNPRHKITKRGQNVTFRCDPISEHNRLYWYRQTLGQGPEFLTYFQNEAQLEKSRLLSDRFSAERPKGSFSTLEIQRTEQGDSAMYLCASNSAGQGSTEAFFGQGTRLTVV.

The gene calls are TRBV6-5 and TRBJ1-3; 7 positions agree with TRBD1. CDR3 length: 15 amino acids. The V and J ends lost 7 bases and 4 bases, in that order; junction bases with no gene match: 10. Germline values: CDR1 MNHEY, CDR2 SVGAGI. The DNA for the CDR3 is TGTGCCAGCAACAGAACAGGGGAGAGGGGAAACACCATATATTTT. Protein: CASNRTGERGNTIYF.

The chain couples TRBV9 to TRBJ2-2, with 9 bases aligning to TRBD1. CDR3 length: 16 amino acids. V lost 4 bases to trimming and J lost 2 bases; unmatched junction nucleotides: 6. The V gene's germline CDR1 is SGDLS and CDR2 YYNGEE. CDR3 loop: CASSNRDRVNTGELFF. CDR3 bases: TGTGCCAGCAGCAACCGGGACAGGGTAAACACCGGGGAGCTGTTTTTT.

This chain joins TRBV9 and TRBJ1-6, with 8 bases lining up with TRBD1. This CDR3 contains 17 residues. The trim removed 3 bases at V and 0 bases at J, leaving 5 bases unmatched. The germline V gene encodes CDR1 SGDLS and CDR2 YYNGEE. This CDR3 reads CASSADRGSSYNSPLHF. CDR3 DNA: TGTGCCAGCAGCGCTGACAGGGGAAGCTCCTATAATTCACCCCTCCACTTT.

This clone has more than one count but fewer than ten. The chain is built from TRBV27 and TRBJ1-1; tentatively, D is TRBD1 (6 bases). The CDR3 consists of 14 residues. Trimming pared 5 bases from V and 1 base from J, leaving 11 bases between. The V gene's germline CDR1 is MNHEY and CDR2 SMNVEV (reference sequence). The CDR3 nucleotides read TGTGCCAGCAGTCGCACCAGGGGGAACACTGAAGCTTTCTTT. Its protein is CASSRTRGNTEAFF.

The J gene is TRBJ2-7, the V gene TRBV19; D is undetermined. The germline gives CDR1 LNHDA, CDR2 SQIVND (reference sequence). Trimming removed 1 base at V and 4 bases at J, with 17 bases between. The CDR3 loop spans 16 amino acids. For the CDR3, the DNA is TGTGCCAGTAGTATAGGAGGAACGAGACCAATTTACGAGCAGTACTTC. Translated, it gives CASSIGGTRPIYEQYF.

The V gene is TRBV11-2, the J gene TRBJ2-1; maybe TRBD1 (5 bases). The CDR3 spans 15 residues. Trimming left V 1 base short and J 1 base short, with 8 bases between. CDR1 and CDR2 (germline): SGHAT, FQNNGV. CDR3 DNA: TGTGCCAGCAGCTTAGGGAAGGGGTCCTACAATGAGCAGTTCTTC. Residues: CASSLGKGSYNEQFF. The variable domain in full, completed from reference TRBV11-2 and TRBJ2-1, reads EAGVAQSPRYKIIEKRQSVAFWCNPISGHATLYWYQQILGQGPKLLIQFQNNGVVDDSQLPKDRFSAERLKGVDSTLKIQPAKLEDSAVYLCASSLGKGSYNEQFFGPGTRLTVL.

The chain has TRBV9 and TRBJ1-2, with TRBD1 as a possible D gene (5 bases). The CDR3 extends over 14 amino acids. From germline, CDR1 is SGDLS and CDR2 YYNGEE. Trimming pared 0 bases from V and 4 bases from J, leaving 10 bases between. This CDR3 reads CASSVDRGFYGYTF. The CDR3 DNA reads as TGTGCCAGCAGCGTAGATCGGGGGTTCTATGGCTACACCTTC.

The V gene is TRBV5-1, the J gene TRBJ1-2, with 7 positions matching TRBD1. Germline V lookup: CDR1 SGHRS, CDR2 YFSETQ. V trimming: 0 bases; J trimming: 3 bases; junction bases outside the gene matches: 5. The CDR3 is 15 amino acids. CDR3 in DNA: TGCGCCAGCAGCTTGGCCGACAGGGTCGACTATGGCTACACCTTC. Protein product: CASSLADRVDYGYTF.

V and J are TRBV19 and TRBJ1-2, with TRBD1 identical over 8 bases. The germline CDR1 and CDR2 sequences are LNHDA and SQIVND (reference sequence). The J segment lost 4 bases and the V segment lost 4 bases, leaving 8 bases of the junction unmatched. This CDR3 has 15 amino acids. The CDR3 protein is CASSTVGTGPYGYTF. The CDR3 region has the DNA TGTGCCAGTAGTACAGTCGGGACAGGCCCCTATGGCTACACCTTC.

The genes are TRBV12-3 or TRBV12-4 and TRBJ1-2; 7 bases agree with TRBD1. The CDR3 length is 12 residues. With V trimmed by 6 bases and J by 4 bases, 2 bases remained unmatched. As DNA, the CDR3 is TGTGCCAGCAGCCAGGGGGGCTATGGCTACACCTTC. This sequence encodes CASSQGGYGYTF.

This rearrangement joins TRBV7-2 to TRBJ1-6; D is unresolved. The CDR3 consists of 14 residues. Germline V CDR1 and CDR2: SGHTA, FQGNSA. The V and J ends lost 5 bases and 0 bases respectively, with 5 bases between them. The CDR3 nucleotides are TGTGCCAGCAGCCATAGCTCCTATAATTCACCCCTCCACTTT. Its protein is CASSHSSYNSPLHF.

The chain couples TRBV20-1 to TRBJ1-1; D possibly corresponds to TRBD1 (6 bases). Germline CDR1 reads DFQATT; CDR2 reads SNEGSKA (reference sequence). V was shortened by 5 bases and J by 6 bases, with 10 bases between the two germline ends. The CDR3 length is 11 residues. DNA of the CDR3: TGCAGTGCTGAACAGGGCTCTGAAGCTTTCTTT. It is translated as CSAEQGSEAFF.

This clone was found a few times. The rearrangement links TRBV19 to TRBJ1-2; a possible D gene is TRBD1 (6 bases). V lost 2 bases, J lost 4 bases, and 14 bases lay in between. The CDR3 length is 15 residues. Germline values: CDR1 LNHDA, CDR2 SQIVND (reference sequence). CDR3 in amino acids: CASSILNRAVYGYTF. The CDR3, as DNA: TGTGCCAGTAGTATATTAAACAGGGCGGTCTATGGCTACACCTTC.

The chain has TRBV28 and TRBJ2-5; perhaps TRBD1 as D (5 bases). V lost 3 bases and J lost 5, with 10 bases in between. The CDR3 consists of 13 residues. From germline, CDR1 is MDHEN and CDR2 SYDVKM. CDR3 amino acids: CASSLGRVETQYF. The DNA of the CDR3 is TGTGCCAGCAGTTTGGGCAGGGTCGAGACCCAGTACTTC.

The rearrangement links TRBV11-2 to TRBJ2-2; 7 nucleotides line up with TRBD1. Per germline, CDR1 SGHAT and CDR2 FQNNGV. The CDR3 covers 16 residues. After removal of 4 bases from V and 6 bases from J, the junction contained 11 bases not matched to a gene. The CDR3 bases are TGTGCCAGCAGCTCACCGGGACAGCCTAAATCCGGGGAGCTGTTTTTT. Translating gives CASSSPGQPKSGELFF.

Turning to this clone: A much larger clonotype is one base distant, so this may be a read error. The chain couples TRBV10-1 to TRBJ1-6, with 7 positions matching TRBD1. CDR1 and CDR2 from the germline V gene are WNHNN and SYGVQD (reference sequence). The CDR3 is made up of 14 amino acids. Germline trimming cut 10 bases from V and 10 bases from J; bases unmatched to any gene: 13. CDR3 nucleotide sequence: TGCGCCAACAGGCAAACAGGGGAGAAGTCACCCCTCCACTTT. Amino acid sequence: CANRQTGEKSPLHF.

The chain links TRBV9 to TRBJ2-7; D perhaps matches TRBD1 (6 bases). This CDR3 is built from 20 residues. Trimming took off 4 bases at V and 2 bases at J, with 31 bases between the two ends. Germline lookup yields CDR1 SGDLS and CDR2 YYNGEE. CDR3 residues: CASSPAPRQVYGVATYEQYF. In DNA form, the CDR3 reads TGTGCCAGCAGCCCCGCACCCAGACAGGTGTATGGGGTAGCTACCTACGAGCAGTACTTC.

The chain uses TRBV6-2 or TRBV6-3 and TRBJ1-4; 7 bases align to TRBD1. The length of the CDR3 is 15 residues. The germline V gene encodes CDR1 MNHEY and CDR2 SVGEGT. V trimming: 5 bases; J trimming: 6 bases; junction bases outside the gene matches: 9. The CDR3 reads CASSAQGTAYEKLFF. Here the CDR3 DNA reads TGTGCCAGCAGTGCCCAGGGGACAGCCTATGAAAAACTGTTTTTT.

The rearrangement uses TRBV5-4 and TRBJ1-1; 7 nucleotides agree with TRBD1. V trimming: 1 base; J trimming: 3 bases; junction bases outside the gene matches: 3. There are 14 residues in the CDR3. Germline V gene lookup returns CDR1 SGHNT and CDR2 YYREEE (reference sequence). The CDR3 DNA reads as TGTGCCAGCAGCTTGCAGGGGGACGACACTGAAGCTTTCTTT. Its translation is CASSLQGDDTEAFF. Together with reference TRBV5-4 and TRBJ1-1, the CDR3 gives the full variable domain: ETGVTQSPTHLIKTRGQQVTLRCSSQSGHNTVSWYQQALGQGPQFIFQYYREEENGRGNFPPRFSGLQFPNYSSELNVNALELDDSALYLCASSLQGDDTEAFFGQGTRLTVV.

This clone was seen just once. The chain employs TRBV5-1 and TRBJ2-2; TRBD2 aligns across 11 bases. This CDR3 region has 16 residues. The germline V gene encodes CDR1 SGHRS and CDR2 YFSETQ. V was clipped by 4 bases and J by 7 bases; unmatched bases: 9. CDR3 coding DNA: TGCGCCAGCAGCGCTATTAGCGGGAGGGCCGGCGGGGAGCTGTTTTTT. Protein: CASSAISGRAGGELFF. Full variable domain (remainder filled in from reference TRBV5-1 and TRBJ2-2): KAGVTQTPRYLIKTRGQQVTLSCSPISGHRSVSWYQQTPGQGLQFLFEYFSETQRNKGNFPGRFSGRQFSNSRSEMNVSTLELGDSALYLCASSAISGRAGGELFFGEGSRLTVL.

This clone was detected only a few times. The chain links TRBV7-9 to TRBJ2-7; maybe TRBD2 (6 bases). Germline V CDR1 and CDR2: SEHNR, FQNEAQ (reference sequence). V was trimmed by 4 bases and J by 5 bases, leaving 12 bases between them. The CDR3 is 13 amino acids. CDR3 region: CASSSSLADEQYF. CDR3 in DNA: TGTGCCAGCAGCTCCTCATTAGCGGACGAGCAGTACTTC.

The V gene is TRBV11-2, the J gene TRBJ2-7; the match to TRBD1 covers 8 bases. The trim removed 5 bases at V and 0 bases at J, leaving 6 bases unmatched. There are 15 residues in the CDR3. The germline V gene encodes CDR1 SGHAT and CDR2 FQNNGV. CDR3 coding DNA: TGTGCCAGCAGCGTTACAGGGGGAAGCTCCTACGAGCAGTACTTC. This translates into CASSVTGGSSYEQYF. Full variable domain (remainder filled in from reference TRBV11-2 and TRBJ2-7): EAGVAQSPRYKIIEKRQSVAFWCNPISGHATLYWYQQILGQGPKLLIQFQNNGVVDDSQLPKDRFSAERLKGVDSTLKIQPAKLEDSAVYLCASSVTGGSSYEQYFGPGTRLTVT.